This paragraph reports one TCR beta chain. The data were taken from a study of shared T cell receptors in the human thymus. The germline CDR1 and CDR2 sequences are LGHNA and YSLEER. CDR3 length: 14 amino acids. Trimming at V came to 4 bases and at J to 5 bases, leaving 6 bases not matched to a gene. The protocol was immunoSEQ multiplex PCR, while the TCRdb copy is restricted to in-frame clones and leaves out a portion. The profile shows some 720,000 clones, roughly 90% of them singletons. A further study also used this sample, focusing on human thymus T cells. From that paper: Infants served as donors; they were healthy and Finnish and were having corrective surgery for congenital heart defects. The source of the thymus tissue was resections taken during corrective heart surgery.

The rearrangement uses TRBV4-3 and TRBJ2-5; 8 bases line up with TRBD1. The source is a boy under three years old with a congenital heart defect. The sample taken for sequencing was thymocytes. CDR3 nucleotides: TGCGCCAGCAGCCCTGGGACAGGATGGGAGACCCAGTACTTC. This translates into CASSPGTGWETQYF.